This T cell receptor beta chain originates from a study of T cell responses to AZD1222 COVID-19 vaccine. Notes on the study in general: Unmutated variant regions reportedly attract nearly half of all spike-specific TCRs. It should be noted that donors were predominantly white British and more often female, and clonal diversity was possibly underestimated.

Germline V CDR1 and CDR2: SGHTA, FQGNSA. V was shortened by 5 bases and J by 2 bases, with 10 bases between the two germline ends. CDR3 length: 13 residues. Details on this clone: The antigen is undetermined.

Libraries were prepared by immunoSEQ multiplex PCR; TCRdb keeps only in-frame clonotypes and omits some of them. The sample yields roughly 120,000 clones, 80% to 90% seen once. The specimen comprised peripheral blood, sampled on day 0 of MenACWY control vaccination. The genes are TRBV7-2 and TRBJ2-7; D gene ambiguous. This sequence was found in an adult in good health. The CDR3 bases are TGTGCCAGCAGCCTCCGAGAGACCTACGAGCAGTACTTC. This sequence encodes CASSLRETYEQYF.